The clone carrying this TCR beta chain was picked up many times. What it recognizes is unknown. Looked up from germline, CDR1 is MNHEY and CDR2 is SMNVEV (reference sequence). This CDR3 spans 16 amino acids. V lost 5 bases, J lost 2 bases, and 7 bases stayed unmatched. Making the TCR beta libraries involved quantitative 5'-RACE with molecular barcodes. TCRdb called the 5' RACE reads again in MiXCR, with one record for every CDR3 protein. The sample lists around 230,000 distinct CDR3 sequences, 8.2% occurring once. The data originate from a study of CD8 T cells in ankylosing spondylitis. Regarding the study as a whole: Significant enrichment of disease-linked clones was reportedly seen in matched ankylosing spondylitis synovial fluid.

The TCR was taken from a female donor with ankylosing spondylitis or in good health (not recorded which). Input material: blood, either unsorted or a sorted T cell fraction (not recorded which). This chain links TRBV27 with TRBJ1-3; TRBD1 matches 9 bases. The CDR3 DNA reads TGTGCCAGCAGTCCGTCCCGGGACAGGGCTGGAAACACCATATATTTT. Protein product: CASSPSRDRAGNTIYF.